This is a list of T cell receptor beta chains from one sample in a study of blood T cell repertoires in COVID-19. Only in-frame clones appear in the TCRdb table, and some are missing; sequencing was by immunoSEQ multiplex PCR. In the table there are 150,000 to 200,000 clones, more than 75% of which are singletons. Sequenced input: peripheral blood. The receptor source for this set is a woman in her 70s with COVID-19, enrolled during active disease. Both conserved end residues are part of each CDR3.

V: TRBV7-2
CDR3: CASSPTGTNTGELFF

V: TRBV2
CDR3: CASSREGGNSPLHF

V: TRBV6-6
CDR3: CASRNRDSTDTQYF

V: TRBV28
CDR3: CASSPMRPHTIYF

V: TRBV27
CDR3: CASSLTDKYNQPQHF

V: TRBV24-1
CDR3: CATSGLGRSGGNEQYF

V: TRBV9
CDR3: CASSVGAAATNEKLFF

V: TRBV19
CDR3: CASSIRTLEGDTQYF

V: TRBV7-9
CDR3: CASRVTGTGAGGYTF

V: TRBV20-1
CDR3: CSASGGVNNQPQHF

V: TRBV28
CDR3: CASSLGWGGPSYEQYF

V: TRBV3-1/TRBV3-2
CDR3: CASSQGTGLAGYNEQFF

V: TRBV6-5
CDR3: CASSYSRGSPLHF

V: TRBV18
CDR3: CASSTIPGQDNEKLFF

V: TRBV5-1
CDR3: CASSLGGPGTDTQYF

V: TRBV28
CDR3: CASSLSGGWGNQPQHF

V: TRBV19
CDR3: CASSILAGRSNQPQHF

V: TRBV30
CDR3: CAWSGRGHGYTF

V: TRBV4-1
CDR3: CASSQDTSRTLHF

V: TRBV6-2/TRBV6-3
CDR3: CASSRLAVQETQYF

V: TRBV7-9
CDR3: CASSFTGGSDEQYF

V: TRBV6-6
CDR3: CASSYTGNNSPLHF

V: TRBV15
CDR3: CATSRDSPSLSGTQYF

V: TRBV18
CDR3: CASSPPETGGADGYTF

V: TRBV7-2
CDR3: CASTLDRGNSPLHF

V: TRBV19
CDR3: CASRQSPQETQYF

V: TRBV3-1/TRBV3-2
CDR3: CASSQESRRGNTEAFF

V: TRBV9
CDR3: CASSGYRGSSPLHF

V: TRBV18
CDR3: CASSYGTGELFF

V: TRBV30
CDR3: CAWEDAGGLGNQPQHF

V: TRBV11-2
CDR3: CASSPGLAGGPRTDTQYF

V: TRBV28
CDR3: CASSPQGQGNEKLFF

V: TRBV28
CDR3: CASSPGVGTEAFF

V: TRBV28
CDR3: CASSSRDRAIYGYTF

V: TRBV3-1/TRBV3-2
CDR3: CASRRTSGVHEQYF

V: TRBV2
CDR3: CASSAAGTNEKLFF

V: TRBV2
CDR3: CASSRGTQFYGYTF

V: TRBV5-1
CDR3: CASSLNAGGMNYGYTF

V: TRBV11-2
CDR3: CASSSGILAFF

V: TRBV11-2
CDR3: CASSPDRINTIYF

V: TRBV7-3
CDR3: CASSLRSQANTGELFF

V: TRBV2
CDR3: CASSEGGRSQPQHF

V: TRBV6-6
CDR3: CASSYSIDRGQPQHF

V: TRBV5-1
CDR3: CASSLRTGATYEQYF

V: TRBV7-8
CDR3: CASSSDRGPGNTIYF

V: TRBV28
CDR3: CASSLWDRAGGYTF

V: TRBV5-1
CDR3: CASSLAGETGNTIYF

V: TRBV28
CDR3: CASTPSGSRLAFYTF

V: TRBV6-4
CDR3: CASSPRAGQGSSYNEQFF

V: TRBV28
CDR3: CASSFSLWTGGDTEAFF

V: TRBV28
CDR3: CASRTTELAKNIQYF

V: TRBV5-1
CDR3: CASSRTGEESYGYTF

V: TRBV28
CDR3: CASSSPGTSGLGEQYF

V: TRBV3-1/TRBV3-2
CDR3: CASSQDLGHHLGAFF

V: TRBV5-4
CDR3: CASSQQGSYEQYF

V: TRBV5-4
CDR3: CASSLDRDRGYFSLHF

V: TRBV7-3
CDR3: CASSLTSGGTSSYNEQFF